Each of the 3 T cell receptor beta chains below was sequenced from the same sample in a study of regulatory T cells in long-lasting Graves disease (dated by TCRdb to the early 2020s). Libraries were made using multiplex PCR. This sample was sequenced with an Illumina HiSeq 4000. CDR3 regions were amplified by Arm-PCR with iRepertoire HTBI primers to construct TCR beta libraries. The public reads were run again by TCRdb, first through fastp at Q25 and then through MiXCR, and only productive beta chains were kept. Each record represents a unique CDR3 protein, reported with the most common genes and DNA among its rows. This sample is represented by 200,000 to 250,000 distinct CDR3 sequences; roughly a fifth of them were singletons. The ten largest clones capture approximately 12% of the sample. This sample's time point label indicates: newly diagnosed GD, antithyroid drugs for less than 3 months. RNA was extracted from PBMCs in TRIzol for both TCR sequencing and RNA sequencing.

These same data were also listed under a study on T cells in Graves' hyperthyroidism and ophthalmopathy.

This material consisted of peripheral blood mononuclear cells (PBMCs), taken at new diagnosis, from a patient treated with antithyroid drugs. The receptors come from a woman aged 25 to 39 with Graves disease. Donor details come from another sample of the same person, matched by shared clones.

Ten or more counts support this clonotype. The rearrangement uses TRBV6-2 or TRBV6-3 and TRBJ1-2; D unclear. Germline-derived CDR1 and CDR2 are MNHEY and SVGEGT. The length of the CDR3 is 13 residues. The V gene lost 4 bases and the J gene lost 7 bases, with 13 bases spanning the gap. Here the CDR3 reads CASSFGELLGYTF. The CDR3 bases are TGTGCCAGCAGTTTTGGGGAGTTGCTTGGCTACACCTTC.

This clonotype was recorded many times. The rearrangement links TRBV19 to TRBJ1-1; 8 bases are shared with TRBD1. V shed 4 bases and J 6 bases; nucleotides not matched to a gene: 10. Germline loops: CDR1 LNHDA, CDR2 SQIVND (reference sequence). The CDR3 extends over 15 amino acids. The CDR3 is CASSNPGGASPEAFF. The CDR3 DNA follows: TGTGCCAGTAGTAATCCAGGGGGCGCAAGCCCTGAAGCTTTCTTT.

This clonotype has a count of ten or more. This chain uses TRBV18 with TRBJ2-7; the match to TRBD1 covers 9 bases. V shed 4 bases and J 6 bases; nucleotides not matched to a gene: 4. The CDR3 extends over 13 amino acids. Germline V gives CDR1 KGHSH, CDR2 LQKENI. The CDR3 protein is CASSRDRAAEQYF. CDR3 sequence (DNA): TGTGCCAGCTCACGGGACAGGGCCGCCGAGCAGTACTTC.